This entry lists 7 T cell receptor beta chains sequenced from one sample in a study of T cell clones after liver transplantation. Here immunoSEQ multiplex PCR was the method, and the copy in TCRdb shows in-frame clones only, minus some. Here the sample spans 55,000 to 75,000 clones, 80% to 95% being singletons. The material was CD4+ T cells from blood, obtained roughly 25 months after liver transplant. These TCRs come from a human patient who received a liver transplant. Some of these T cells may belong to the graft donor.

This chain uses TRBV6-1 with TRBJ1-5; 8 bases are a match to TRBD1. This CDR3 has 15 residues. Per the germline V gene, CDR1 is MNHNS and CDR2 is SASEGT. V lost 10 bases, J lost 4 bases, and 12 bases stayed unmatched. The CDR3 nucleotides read TGTGCCATCAAGAAGGGAGGACAGGGAAATCAGCCCCAGCATTTT. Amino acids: CAIKKGGQGNQPQHF.

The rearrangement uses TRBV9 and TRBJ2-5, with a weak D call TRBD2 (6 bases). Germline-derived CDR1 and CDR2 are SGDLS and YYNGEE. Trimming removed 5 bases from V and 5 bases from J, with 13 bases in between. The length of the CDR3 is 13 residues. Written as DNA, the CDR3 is TGTGCCAGCAGTAGCGGATCCGGGGAGACCCAGTACTTC. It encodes CASSSGSGETQYF. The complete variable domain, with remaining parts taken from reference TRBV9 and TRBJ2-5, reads DSGVTQTPKHLITATGQRVTLRCSPRSGDLSVYWYQQSLDQGLQFLIQYYNGEERAKGNILERFSAQQFPDLHSELNLSSLELGDSALYFCASSSGSGETQYFGPGTRLLVL.

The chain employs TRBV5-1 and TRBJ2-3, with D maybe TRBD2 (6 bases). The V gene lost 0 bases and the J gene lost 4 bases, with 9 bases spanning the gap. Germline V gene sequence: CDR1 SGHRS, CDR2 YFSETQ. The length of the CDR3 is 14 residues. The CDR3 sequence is CASSLGREADTQYF. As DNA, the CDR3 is TGCGCCAGCAGCTTGGGCAGGGAGGCAGATACGCAGTATTTT. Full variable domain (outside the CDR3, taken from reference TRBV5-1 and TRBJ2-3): KAGVTQTPRYLIKTRGQQVTLSCSPISGHRSVSWYQQTPGQGLQFLFEYFSETQRNKGNFPGRFSGRQFSNSRSEMNVSTLELGDSALYLCASSLGREADTQYFGPGTRLTVL.

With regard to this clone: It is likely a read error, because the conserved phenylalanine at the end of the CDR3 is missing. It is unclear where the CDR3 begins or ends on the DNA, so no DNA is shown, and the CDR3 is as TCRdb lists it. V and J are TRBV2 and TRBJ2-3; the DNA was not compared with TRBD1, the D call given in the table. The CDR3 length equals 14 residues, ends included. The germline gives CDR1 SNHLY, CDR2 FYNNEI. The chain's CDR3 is CASSESPTSPPSSI.

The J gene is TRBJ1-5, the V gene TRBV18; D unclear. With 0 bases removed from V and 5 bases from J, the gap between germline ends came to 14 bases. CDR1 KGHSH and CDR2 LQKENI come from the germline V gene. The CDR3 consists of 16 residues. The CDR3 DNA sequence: TGTGCCAGCTCACCACCGTTACCACAAGGCTATCAGCCCCAGCATTTT. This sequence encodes CASSPPLPQGYQPQHF.

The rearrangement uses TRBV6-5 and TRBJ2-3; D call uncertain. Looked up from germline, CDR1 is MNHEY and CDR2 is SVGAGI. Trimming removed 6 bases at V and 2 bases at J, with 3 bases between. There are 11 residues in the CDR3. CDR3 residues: CASRNTDTQYF. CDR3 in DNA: TGTGCCAGCAGAAACACAGATACGCAGTATTTT.

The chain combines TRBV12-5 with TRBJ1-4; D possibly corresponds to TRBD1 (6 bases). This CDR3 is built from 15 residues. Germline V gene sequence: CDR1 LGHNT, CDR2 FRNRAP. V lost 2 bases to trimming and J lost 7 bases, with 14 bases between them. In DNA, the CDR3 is TGTGCTAGTGGTTTGACTACAGGGAGGGGTGAAAAACTGTTTTTT. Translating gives CASGLTTGRGEKLFF.